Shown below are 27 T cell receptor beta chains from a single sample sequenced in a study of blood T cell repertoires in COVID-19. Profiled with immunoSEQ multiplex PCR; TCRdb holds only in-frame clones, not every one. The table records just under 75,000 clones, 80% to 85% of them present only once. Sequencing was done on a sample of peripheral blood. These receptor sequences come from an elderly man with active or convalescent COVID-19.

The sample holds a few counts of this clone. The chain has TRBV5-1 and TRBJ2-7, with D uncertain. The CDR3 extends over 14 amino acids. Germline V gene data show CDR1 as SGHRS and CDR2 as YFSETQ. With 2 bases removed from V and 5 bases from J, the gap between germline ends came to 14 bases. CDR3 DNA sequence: TGCGCCAGCAGCTTTTACTCCCGTCCCCACGAGCAGTACTTC. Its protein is CASSFYSRPHEQYF. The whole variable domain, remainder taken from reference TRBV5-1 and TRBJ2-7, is KAGVTQTPRYLIKTRGQQVTLSCSPISGHRSVSWYQQTPGQGLQFLFEYFSETQRNKGNFPGRFSGRQFSNSRSEMNVSTLELGDSALYLCASSFYSRPHEQYFGPGTRLTVT.

CDR3 region: CSVEPSGRGPDTQYF. In DNA form, the CDR3 reads TGCAGCGTTGAACCTAGCGGGAGAGGTCCAGATACGCAGTATTTT. The chain combines TRBV29-1 with TRBJ2-3; 10 positions agree with TRBD2. V dropped 2 bases and J dropped 4; count of bases not matched to a gene: 6. This CDR3 has 15 amino acids. Per the germline V gene, CDR1 is SQVTM and CDR2 is ANQGSEA.

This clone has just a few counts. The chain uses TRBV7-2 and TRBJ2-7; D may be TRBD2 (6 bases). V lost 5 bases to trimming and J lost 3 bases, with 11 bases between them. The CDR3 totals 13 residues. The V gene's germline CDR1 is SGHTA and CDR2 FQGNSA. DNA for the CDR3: TGTGCCAGCAGCGCGGGACGGAGCTACGAGCAGTACTTC. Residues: CASSAGRSYEQYF.

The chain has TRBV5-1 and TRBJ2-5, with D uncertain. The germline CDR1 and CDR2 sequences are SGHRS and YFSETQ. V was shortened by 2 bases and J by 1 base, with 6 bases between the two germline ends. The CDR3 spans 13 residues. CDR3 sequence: CASSFFSQETQYF. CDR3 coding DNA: TGCGCCAGCAGCTTTTTCAGCCAAGAGACCCAGTACTTC.

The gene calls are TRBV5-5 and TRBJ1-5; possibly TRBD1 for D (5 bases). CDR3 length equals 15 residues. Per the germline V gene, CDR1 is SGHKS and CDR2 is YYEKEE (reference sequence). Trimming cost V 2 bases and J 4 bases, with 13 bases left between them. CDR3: CASSLGTSPNQPQHF. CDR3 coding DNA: TGTGCCAGCAGCTTAGGGACTTCCCCGAATCAGCCCCAGCATTTT. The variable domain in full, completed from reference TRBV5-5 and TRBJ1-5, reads DAGVTQSPTHLIKTRGQQVTLRCSPISGHKSVSWYQQVLGQGPQFIFQYYEKEERGRGNFPDRFSARQFPNYSSELNVNALLLGDSALYLCASSLGTSPNQPQHFGDGTRLSIL.

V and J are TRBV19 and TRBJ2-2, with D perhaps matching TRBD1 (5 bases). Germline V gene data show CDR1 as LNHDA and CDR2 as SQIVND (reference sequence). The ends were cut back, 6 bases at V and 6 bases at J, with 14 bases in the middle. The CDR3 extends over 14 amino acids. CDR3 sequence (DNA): TGTGCCAGTAGGTTGGGGCCTTTAGCCGGGGAGCTGTTTTTT. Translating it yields CASRLGPLAGELFF.

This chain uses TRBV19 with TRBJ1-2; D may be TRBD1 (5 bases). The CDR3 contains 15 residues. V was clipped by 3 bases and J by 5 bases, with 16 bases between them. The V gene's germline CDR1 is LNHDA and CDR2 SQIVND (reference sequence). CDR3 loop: CASSIRVPPEYGYTF. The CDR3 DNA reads TGTGCCAGTAGTATCAGGGTCCCTCCGGAATATGGCTACACCTTC. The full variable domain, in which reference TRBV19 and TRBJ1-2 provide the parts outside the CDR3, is DGGITQSPKYLFRKEGQNVTLSCEQNLNHDAMYWYRQDPGQGLRLIYYSQIVNDFQKGDIAEGYSVSREKKESFPLTVTSAQKNPTAFYLCASSIRVPPEYGYTFGSGTRLTVV.

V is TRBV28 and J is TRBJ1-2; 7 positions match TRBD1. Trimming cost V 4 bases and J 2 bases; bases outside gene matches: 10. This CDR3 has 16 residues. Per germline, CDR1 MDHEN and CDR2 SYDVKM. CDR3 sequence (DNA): TGTGCCAGCAGTTCGAAGCCCGGCAGGGGGAACTATGGCTACACCTTC. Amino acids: CASSSKPGRGNYGYTF.

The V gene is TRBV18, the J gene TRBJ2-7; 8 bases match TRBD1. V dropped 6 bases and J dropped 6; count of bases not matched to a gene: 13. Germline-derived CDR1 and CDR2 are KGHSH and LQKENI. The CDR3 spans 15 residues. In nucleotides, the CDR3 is TGTGCCAGCTCTGGGGTAGGACAGGGCGCGGGCGAGCAGTACTTC. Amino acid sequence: CASSGVGQGAGEQYF.

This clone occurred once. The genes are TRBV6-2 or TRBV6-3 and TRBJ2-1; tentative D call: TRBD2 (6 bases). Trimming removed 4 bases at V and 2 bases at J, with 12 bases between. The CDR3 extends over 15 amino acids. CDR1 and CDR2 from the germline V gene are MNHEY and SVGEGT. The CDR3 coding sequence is TGTGCCAGCAGTTCTCTTAGCGGAACCTACAATGAGCAGTTCTTC. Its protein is CASSSLSGTYNEQFF.

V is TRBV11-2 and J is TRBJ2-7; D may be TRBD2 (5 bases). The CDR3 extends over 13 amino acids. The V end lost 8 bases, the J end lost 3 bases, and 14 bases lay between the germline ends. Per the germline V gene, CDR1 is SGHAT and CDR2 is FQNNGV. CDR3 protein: CASGRGDYYEQYF. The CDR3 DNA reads TGTGCCAGCGGCCGAGGCGACTACTACGAGCAGTACTTC.

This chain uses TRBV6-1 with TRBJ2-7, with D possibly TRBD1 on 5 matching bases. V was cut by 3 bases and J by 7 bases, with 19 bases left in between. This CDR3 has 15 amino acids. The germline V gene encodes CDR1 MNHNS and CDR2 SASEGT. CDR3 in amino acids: CASSDQGQPLEEQYF. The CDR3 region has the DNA TGTGCCAGCAGTGACCAAGGACAACCCCTGGAGGAGCAGTACTTC.

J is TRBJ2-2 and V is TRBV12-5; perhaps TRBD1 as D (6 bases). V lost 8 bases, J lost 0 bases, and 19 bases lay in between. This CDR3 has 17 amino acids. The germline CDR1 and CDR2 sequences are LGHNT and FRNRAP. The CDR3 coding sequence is TGTGCTAGTCGACTGCTAGGGACATTCGCGAACACCGGGGAGCTGTTTTTT. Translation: CASRLLGTFANTGELFF.

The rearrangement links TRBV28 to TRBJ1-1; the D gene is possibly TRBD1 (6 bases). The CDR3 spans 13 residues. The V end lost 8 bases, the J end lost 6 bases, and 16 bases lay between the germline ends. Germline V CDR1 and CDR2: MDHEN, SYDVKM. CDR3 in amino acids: CASFKPGVAEAFF. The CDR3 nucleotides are TGTGCCAGCTTTAAGCCAGGGGTGGCTGAAGCTTTCTTT.

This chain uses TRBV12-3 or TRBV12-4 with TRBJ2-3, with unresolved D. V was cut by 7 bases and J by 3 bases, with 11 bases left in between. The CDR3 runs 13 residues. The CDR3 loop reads CASTATWTDTQYF. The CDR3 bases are TGTGCCAGCACCGCGACTTGGACAGATACGCAGTATTTT.

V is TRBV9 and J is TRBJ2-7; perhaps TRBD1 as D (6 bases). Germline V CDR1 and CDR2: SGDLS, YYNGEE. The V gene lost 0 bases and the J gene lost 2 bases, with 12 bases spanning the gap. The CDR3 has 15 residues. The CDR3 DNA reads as TGTGCCAGCAGCGTAGCAGGGGCCACGACCTACGAGCAGTACTTC. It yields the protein CASSVAGATTYEQYF.

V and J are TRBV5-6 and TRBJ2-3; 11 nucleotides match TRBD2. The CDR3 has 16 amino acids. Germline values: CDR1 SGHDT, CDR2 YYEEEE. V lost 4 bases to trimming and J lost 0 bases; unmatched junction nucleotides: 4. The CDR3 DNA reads TGTGCCAGCAGCACAAGACTAGCGGGAAGCACAGATACGCAGTATTTT. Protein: CASSTRLAGSTDTQYF. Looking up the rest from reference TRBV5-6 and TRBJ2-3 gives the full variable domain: DAGVTQSPTHLIKTRGQQVTLRCSPKSGHDTVSWYQQALGQGPQFIFQYYEEEERQRGNFPDRFSGHQFPNYSSELNVNALLLGDSALYLCASSTRLAGSTDTQYFGPGTRLTVL.

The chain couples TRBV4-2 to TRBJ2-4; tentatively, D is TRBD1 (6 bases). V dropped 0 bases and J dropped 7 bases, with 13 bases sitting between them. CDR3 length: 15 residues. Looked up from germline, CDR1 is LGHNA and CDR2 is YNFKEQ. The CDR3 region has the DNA TGTGCCAGCAGCCAAGATATGGCTAGGGGGAACATTCAGTACTTC. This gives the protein CASSQDMARGNIQYF.

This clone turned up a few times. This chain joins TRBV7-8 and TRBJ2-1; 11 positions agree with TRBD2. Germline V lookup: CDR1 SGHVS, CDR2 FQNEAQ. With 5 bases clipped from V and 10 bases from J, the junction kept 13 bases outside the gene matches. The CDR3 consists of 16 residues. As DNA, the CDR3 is TGTGCCAGCAGCAACGGCCTTAGCGGGGGGGTCTGGGAGCAGTTCTTC. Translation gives CASSNGLSGGVWEQFF.

The CDR3 reads CASSTGAWSQPQHF. The CDR3 DNA follows: TGTGCCAGCAGTACAGGGGCTTGGAGTCAGCCCCAGCATTTT. This chain joins TRBV6-5 and TRBJ1-5, with 7 bases lining up with TRBD1. The CDR3 is 14 residues long. V lost 5 bases to trimming and J lost 6 bases; unmatched junction nucleotides: 7. Germline V CDR1 and CDR2: MNHEY, SVGAGI.

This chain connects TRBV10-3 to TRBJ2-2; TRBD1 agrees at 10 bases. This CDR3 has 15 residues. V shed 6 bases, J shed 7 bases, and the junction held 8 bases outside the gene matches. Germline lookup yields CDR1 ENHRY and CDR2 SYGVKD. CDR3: CAISDRQGAGGELFF. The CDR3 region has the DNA TGTGCCATCAGCGACAGACAGGGGGCCGGCGGGGAGCTGTTTTTT.

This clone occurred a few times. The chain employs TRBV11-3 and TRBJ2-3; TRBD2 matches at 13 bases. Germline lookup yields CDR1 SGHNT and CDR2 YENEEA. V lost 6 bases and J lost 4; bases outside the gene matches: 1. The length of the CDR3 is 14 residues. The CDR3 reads CASRGLAGADTQYF. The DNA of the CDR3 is TGTGCCAGCAGAGGACTAGCGGGAGCAGATACGCAGTATTTT.

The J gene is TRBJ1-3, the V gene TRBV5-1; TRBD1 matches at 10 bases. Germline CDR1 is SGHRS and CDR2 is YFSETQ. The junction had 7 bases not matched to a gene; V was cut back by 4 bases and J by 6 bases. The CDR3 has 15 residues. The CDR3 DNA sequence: TGCGCCAGCAGCGGGGACAGGGGAGGTACAAACACCATATATTTT. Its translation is CASSGDRGGTNTIYF.

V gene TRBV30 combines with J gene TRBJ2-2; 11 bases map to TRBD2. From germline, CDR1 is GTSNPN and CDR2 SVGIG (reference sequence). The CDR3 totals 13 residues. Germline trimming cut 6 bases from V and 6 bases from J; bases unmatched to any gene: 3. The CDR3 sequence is CACSGRAPGELFF. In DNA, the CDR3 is TGTGCCTGTAGCGGGAGGGCCCCCGGGGAGCTGTTTTTT.

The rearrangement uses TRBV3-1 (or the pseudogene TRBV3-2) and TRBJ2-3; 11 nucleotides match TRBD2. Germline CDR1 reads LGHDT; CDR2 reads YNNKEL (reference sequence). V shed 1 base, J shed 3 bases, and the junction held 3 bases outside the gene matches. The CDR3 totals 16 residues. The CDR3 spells CASSQVSGGVTDTQYF. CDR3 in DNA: TGTGCCAGCAGCCAAGTTAGCGGGGGGGTAACAGATACGCAGTATTTT.

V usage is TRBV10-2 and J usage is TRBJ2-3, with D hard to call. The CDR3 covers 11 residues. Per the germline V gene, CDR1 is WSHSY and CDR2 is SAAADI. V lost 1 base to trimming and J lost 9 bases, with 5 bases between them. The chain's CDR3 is CASSELQTQYF. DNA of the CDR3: TGCGCCAGCAGTGAGTTGCAGACGCAGTATTTT.

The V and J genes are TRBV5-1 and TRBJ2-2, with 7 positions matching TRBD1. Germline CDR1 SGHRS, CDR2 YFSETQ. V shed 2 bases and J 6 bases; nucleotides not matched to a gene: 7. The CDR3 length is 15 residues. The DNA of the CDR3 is TGCGCCAGCAGCTTTGCAGGGGGAATGGCCGGGGAGCTGTTTTTT. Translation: CASSFAGGMAGELFF. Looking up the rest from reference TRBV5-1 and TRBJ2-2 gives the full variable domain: KAGVTQTPRYLIKTRGQQVTLSCSPISGHRSVSWYQQTPGQGLQFLFEYFSETQRNKGNFPGRFSGRQFSNSRSEMNVSTLELGDSALYLCASSFAGGMAGELFFGEGSRLTVL.